These T cell receptor beta chains were read from a single sample in a study of T cell responses to AZD1222 COVID-19 vaccine. The data were produced by immunoSEQ multiplex PCR, yet TCRdb's version contains in-frame clones alone and is incomplete. The sample comprises about 85,000 clones, 88% of which are singletons, and under 13% rests with the top ten. The sample consisted of peripheral blood, taken on day 0 of MenACWY control vaccination. These receptors came from an adult in good health. Both conserved end residues are part of each CDR3. Fields, in order: clone size, V gene, CDR3 protein. Not every row has a clone size; where given, it reads once, few, many or a size class.

abundance: -
v_gene: TRBV7-2
CDR3aa: CASSLSGGAVDTQYF

abundance: -
v_gene: TRBV5-5
CDR3aa: CASSSKVGFNTEAFF

abundance: -
v_gene: TRBV5-6
CDR3aa: CASSLVGYSGNTIYF

abundance: -
v_gene: TRBV6-5
CDR3aa: CASSEGAGGYTF

abundance: -
v_gene: TRBV7-2
CDR3aa: CASSQGGRREDTQYF

abundance: -
v_gene: TRBV5-1
CDR3aa: CASSLDRGSTDTQYF

abundance: -
v_gene: TRBV6-5
CDR3aa: CASSSPPTSGHEQFF

abundance: -
v_gene: TRBV5-1
CDR3aa: CASSLGGRTDTQYF

abundance: -
v_gene: TRBV11-1
CDR3aa: CASSPAGTANTEAFF

abundance: -
v_gene: TRBV19
CDR3aa: CASSTPLNGMGNTIYF

abundance: -
v_gene: TRBV7-9
CDR3aa: CASSFTGSQPQHF

abundance: few
v_gene: TRBV28
CDR3aa: CASRRGGSHGNTEAFF

abundance: -
v_gene: TRBV2
CDR3aa: CASSATASNEKLFF

abundance: once
v_gene: TRBV7-9
CDR3aa: CASSGGGSQPQHF

abundance: -
v_gene: TRBV11-2
CDR3aa: CASSLVGGGETQYF

abundance: -
v_gene: TRBV5-1
CDR3aa: CASRQGRNEQYF

abundance: -
v_gene: TRBV5-1
CDR3aa: CASSFRGENTEAFF

abundance: -
v_gene: TRBV19
CDR3aa: CASSSLQNYGYTF

abundance: -
v_gene: TRBV7-2
CDR3aa: CASSLGHGSGNTIYF

abundance: once
v_gene: TRBV20-1
CDR3aa: CSASRSGGGNQPQHF

abundance: -
v_gene: TRBV15
CDR3aa: CATSRGLAGWDTQYF

abundance: -
v_gene: TRBV3-1/TRBV3-2
CDR3aa: CASSPTSGQGTDTQYF

abundance: -
v_gene: TRBV7-6
CDR3aa: CASSLEVSNQPQHF